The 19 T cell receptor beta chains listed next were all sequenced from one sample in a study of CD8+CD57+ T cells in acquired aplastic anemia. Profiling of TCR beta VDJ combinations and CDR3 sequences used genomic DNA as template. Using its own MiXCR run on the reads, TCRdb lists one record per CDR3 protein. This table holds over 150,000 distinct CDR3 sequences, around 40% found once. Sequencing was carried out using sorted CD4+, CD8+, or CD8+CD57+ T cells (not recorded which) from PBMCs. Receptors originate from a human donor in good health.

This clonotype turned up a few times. This CDR3 is CAWGQIGQPQHF. Written as DNA, the CDR3 is TGTGCCTGGGGACAGATCGGGCAGCCCCAGCATTTT. The chain links TRBV30 to TRBJ1-5; the D gene is possibly TRBD1 (6 bases). V lost 5 bases to trimming and J lost 7 bases, with 12 bases between them. Germline V gene data show CDR1 as GTSNPN and CDR2 as SVGIG (reference sequence). CDR3 size: 12 residues.

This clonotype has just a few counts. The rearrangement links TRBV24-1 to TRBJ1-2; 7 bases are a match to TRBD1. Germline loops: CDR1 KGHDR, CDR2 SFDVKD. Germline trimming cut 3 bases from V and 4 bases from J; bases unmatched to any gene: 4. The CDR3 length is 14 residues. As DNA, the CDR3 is TGTGCCACCAGTGATCCCGACAGGGTCTATGGCTACACCTTC. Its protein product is CATSDPDRVYGYTF.

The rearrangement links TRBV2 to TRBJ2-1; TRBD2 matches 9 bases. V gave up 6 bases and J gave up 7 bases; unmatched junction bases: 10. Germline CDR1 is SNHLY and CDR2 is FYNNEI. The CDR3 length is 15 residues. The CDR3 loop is CASRRELAGRNEQFF. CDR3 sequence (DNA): TGTGCCAGCAGGAGGGAGCTAGCGGGAAGGAATGAGCAGTTCTTC.

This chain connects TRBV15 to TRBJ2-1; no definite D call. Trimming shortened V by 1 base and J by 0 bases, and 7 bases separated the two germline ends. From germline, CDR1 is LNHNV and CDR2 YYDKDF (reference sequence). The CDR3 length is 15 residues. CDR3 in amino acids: CATSRAANSYNEQFF. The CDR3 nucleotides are TGTGCCACCAGCAGAGCAGCTAACTCCTACAATGAGCAGTTCTTC.

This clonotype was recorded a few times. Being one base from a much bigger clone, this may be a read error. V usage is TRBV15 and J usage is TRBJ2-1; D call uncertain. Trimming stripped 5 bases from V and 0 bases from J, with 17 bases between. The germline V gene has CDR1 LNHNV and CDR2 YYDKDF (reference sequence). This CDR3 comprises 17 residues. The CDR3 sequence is CATSGSRRLSSYNEQFF. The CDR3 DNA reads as TGTGCCACCAGCGGTTCACGACGCCTGAGCTCCTACAATGAGCAGTTCTTC.

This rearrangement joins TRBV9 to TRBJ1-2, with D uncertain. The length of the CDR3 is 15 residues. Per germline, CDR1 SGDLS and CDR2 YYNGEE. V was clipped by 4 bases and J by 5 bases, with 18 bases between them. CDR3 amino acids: CASSSRGGGGYGYTF. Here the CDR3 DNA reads TGTGCCAGCAGCTCTCGGGGAGGTGGCGGTTATGGCTACACCTTC.

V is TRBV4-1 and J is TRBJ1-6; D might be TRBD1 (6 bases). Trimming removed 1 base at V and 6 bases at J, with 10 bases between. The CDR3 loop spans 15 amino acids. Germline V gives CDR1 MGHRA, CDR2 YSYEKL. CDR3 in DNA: TGCGCCAGCAGCCAAGTGGCAGGGGTTAATTCACCCCTCCACTTT. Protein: CASSQVAGVNSPLHF.

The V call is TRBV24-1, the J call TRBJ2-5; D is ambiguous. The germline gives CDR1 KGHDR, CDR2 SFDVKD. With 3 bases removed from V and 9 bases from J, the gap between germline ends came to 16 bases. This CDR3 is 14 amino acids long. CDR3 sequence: CATSDTGPGKAQYF. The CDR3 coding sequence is TGTGCCACCAGTGATACCGGACCCGGCAAGGCCCAGTACTTC.

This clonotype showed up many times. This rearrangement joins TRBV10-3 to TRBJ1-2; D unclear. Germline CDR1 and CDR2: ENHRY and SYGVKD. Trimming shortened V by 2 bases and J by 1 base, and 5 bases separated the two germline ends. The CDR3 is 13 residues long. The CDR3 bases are TGTGCCATCAGTGAGAGCAATAACTATGGCTACACCTTC. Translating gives CAISESNNYGYTF.

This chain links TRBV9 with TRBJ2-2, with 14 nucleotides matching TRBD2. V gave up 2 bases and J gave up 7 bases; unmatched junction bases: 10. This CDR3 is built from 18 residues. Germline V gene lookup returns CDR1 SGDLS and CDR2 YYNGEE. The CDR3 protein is CASSVGTSGRRLGGELFF. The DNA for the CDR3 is TGTGCCAGCAGCGTGGGGACTAGCGGGAGAAGGTTAGGCGGGGAGCTGTTTTTT. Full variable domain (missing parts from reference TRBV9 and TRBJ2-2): DSGVTQTPKHLITATGQRVTLRCSPRSGDLSVYWYQQSLDQGLQFLIQYYNGEERAKGNILERFSAQQFPDLHSELNLSSLELGDSALYFCASSVGTSGRRLGGELFFGEGSRLTVL.

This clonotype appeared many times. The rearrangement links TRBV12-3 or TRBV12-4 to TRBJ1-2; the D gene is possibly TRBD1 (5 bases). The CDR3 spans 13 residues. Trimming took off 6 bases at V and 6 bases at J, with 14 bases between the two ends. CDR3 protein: CASRLAGTHGYTF. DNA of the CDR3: TGTGCCAGCAGGCTCGCAGGGACCCATGGCTACACCTTC.

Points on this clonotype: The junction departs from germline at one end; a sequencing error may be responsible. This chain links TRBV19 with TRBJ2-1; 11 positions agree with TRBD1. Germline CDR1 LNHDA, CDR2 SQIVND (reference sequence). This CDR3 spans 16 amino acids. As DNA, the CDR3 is TGTGCCAGTAGTGCGAGGGGGACAGGGGGTCCCAATGAGCGGTTCTTC. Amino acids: CASSARGTGGPNERFF.

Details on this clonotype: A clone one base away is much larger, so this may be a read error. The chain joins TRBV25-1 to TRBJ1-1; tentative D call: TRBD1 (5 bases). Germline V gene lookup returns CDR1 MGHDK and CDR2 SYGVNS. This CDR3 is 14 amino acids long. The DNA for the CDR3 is TGTGCCAGCAGTAAATATATGGGGGGGGGGGAAGCTTTCTTT. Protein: CASSKYMGGGEAFF.

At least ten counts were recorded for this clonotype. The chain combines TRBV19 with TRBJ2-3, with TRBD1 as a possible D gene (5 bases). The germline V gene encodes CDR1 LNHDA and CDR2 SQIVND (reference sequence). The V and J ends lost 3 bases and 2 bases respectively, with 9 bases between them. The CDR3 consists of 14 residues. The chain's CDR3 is CASSIWTNTDTQYF. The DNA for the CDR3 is TGTGCCAGTAGTATTTGGACAAACACAGATACGCAGTATTTT.

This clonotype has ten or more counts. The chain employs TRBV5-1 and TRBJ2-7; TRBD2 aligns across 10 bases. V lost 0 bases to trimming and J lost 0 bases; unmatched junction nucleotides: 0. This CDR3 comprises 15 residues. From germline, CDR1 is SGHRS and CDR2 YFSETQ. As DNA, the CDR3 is TGCGCCAGCAGCTTGGCTAGCGGGAGCTCCTACGAGCAGTACTTC. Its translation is CASSLASGSSYEQYF.

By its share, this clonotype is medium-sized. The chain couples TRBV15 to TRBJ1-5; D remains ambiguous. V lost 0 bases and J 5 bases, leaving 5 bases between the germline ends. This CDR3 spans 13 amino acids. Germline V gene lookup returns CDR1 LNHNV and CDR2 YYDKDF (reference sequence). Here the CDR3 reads CATSRDIDQPQHF. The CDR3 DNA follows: TGTGCCACCAGCAGAGATATTGATCAGCCCCAGCATTTT.

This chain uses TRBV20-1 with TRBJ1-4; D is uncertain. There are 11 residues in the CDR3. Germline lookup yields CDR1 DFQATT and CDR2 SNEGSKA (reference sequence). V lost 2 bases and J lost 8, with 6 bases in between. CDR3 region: CSARSREKLFF. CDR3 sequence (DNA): TGCAGTGCTAGAAGCCGGGAAAAACTGTTTTTT.

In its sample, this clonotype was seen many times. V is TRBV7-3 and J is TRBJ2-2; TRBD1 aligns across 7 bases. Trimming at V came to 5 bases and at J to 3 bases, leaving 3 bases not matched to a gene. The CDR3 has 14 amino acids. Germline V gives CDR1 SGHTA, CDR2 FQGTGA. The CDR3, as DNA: TGTGCCAGCAGCCCGGGGACAGACACCGGGGAGCTGTTTTTT. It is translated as CASSPGTDTGELFF.

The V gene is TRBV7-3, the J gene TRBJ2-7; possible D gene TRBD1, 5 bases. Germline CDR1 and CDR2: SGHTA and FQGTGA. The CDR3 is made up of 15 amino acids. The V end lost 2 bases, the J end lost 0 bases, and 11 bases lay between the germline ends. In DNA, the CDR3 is TGTGCCAGCAGCTTAGAGTGGGGCCTCTCCTACGAGCAGTACTTC. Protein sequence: CASSLEWGLSYEQYF.